A selection of T cell receptor beta chains follows, all from one sample in a study of T-cell reconstitution after alpha-beta-depleted transplantation in children. Each CDR3 protein is one row after TCRdb ran MiXCR on the PCR reads. Among about 900,000 distinct CDR3 sequences listed, roughly 29% were seen once. Source: PBMCs, mostly from graft donor cells, taken 360 days after TCRalphabeta/CD19-depleted stem cell transplant. These TCRs come from a boy younger than two who had a stem cell transplant for SCID, so the T cells may come from the graft donor. Both conserved end residues are part of each CDR3. A D gene is named only where the DNA matches it firmly.

j_gene,d_gene,v_gene,CDR3aa
TRBJ2-5,.,TRBV12-3/TRBV12-4,CASSFGGGQTQYF
TRBJ2-7,TRBD2,TRBV7-2,CASSPRLAGTYEQYF
TRBJ2-7,.,TRBV10-3,CAIGQAISYEQYF
TRBJ2-1,TRBD1,TRBV7-9,CASSADRGRGQFF
TRBJ2-5,.,TRBV5-1,CASSIQGGVETQYF
TRBJ1-5,.,TRBV5-1,CASSLAGSDQPQHF
TRBJ2-1,.,TRBV11-2,CASSLGGQGILFF
TRBJ2-1,.,TRBV24-1,CATSDFLDEQFF
TRBJ2-1,TRBD1,TRBV12-3/TRBV12-4,CASRRGQATFNEQFF
TRBJ2-3,TRBD2,TRBV7-9,CASRPSGTTDTQYF
TRBJ2-1,TRBD2,TRBV5-1,CASSLKVLAGGPNEQFF
TRBJ2-7,.,TRBV5-1,CASSSATNSYEQYF
TRBJ2-1,TRBD2,TRBV5-1,CASSFSGGPNEQFF
TRBJ2-3,.,TRBV12-3/TRBV12-4,CASSSRGQSTDTQYF
TRBJ2-3,TRBD2,TRBV28,CASSLGLAASTDTQYF
TRBJ2-7,.,TRBV4-2,CASSQEVAGKSYEQYF
TRBJ1-1,.,TRBV29-1,CSAGKGSAEAFF
TRBJ2-6,.,TRBV4-2,CASSQSQGANVLTF
TRBJ2-5,.,TRBV5-1,CASSLAAYQETQYF
TRBJ1-5,.,TRBV6-1,CASNLGLSNQPQHF
TRBJ1-2,.,TRBV4-3,CASSQESQGALNYGYTF
TRBJ2-5,TRBD2,TRBV11-2,CASSLVPLAGGLGETQYF
TRBJ1-2,.,TRBV5-1,CASSLPNGGDNYGYTF
TRBJ2-5,.,TRBV12-3/TRBV12-4,CASSSRGPPRETQYF
TRBJ2-3,.,TRBV20-1,CSAGGADTQYF
TRBJ1-3,.,TRBV4-1,CASSQGLGSIYF